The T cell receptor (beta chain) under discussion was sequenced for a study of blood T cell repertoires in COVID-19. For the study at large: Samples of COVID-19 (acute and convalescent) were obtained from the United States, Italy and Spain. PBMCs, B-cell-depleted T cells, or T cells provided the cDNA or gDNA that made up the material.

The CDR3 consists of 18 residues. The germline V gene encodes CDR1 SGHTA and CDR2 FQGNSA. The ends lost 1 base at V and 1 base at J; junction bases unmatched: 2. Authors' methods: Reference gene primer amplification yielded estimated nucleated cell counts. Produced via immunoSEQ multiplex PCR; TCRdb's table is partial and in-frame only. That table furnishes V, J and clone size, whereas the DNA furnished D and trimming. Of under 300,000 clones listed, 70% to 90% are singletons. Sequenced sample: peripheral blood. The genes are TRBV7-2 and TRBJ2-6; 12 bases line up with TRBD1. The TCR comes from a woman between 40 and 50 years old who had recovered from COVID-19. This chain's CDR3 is CASSLGGQGASGANVLTF. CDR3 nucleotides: TGTGCCAGCAGCTTAGGGGGACAGGGGGCGTCTGGGGCCAACGTCCTGACTTTC.